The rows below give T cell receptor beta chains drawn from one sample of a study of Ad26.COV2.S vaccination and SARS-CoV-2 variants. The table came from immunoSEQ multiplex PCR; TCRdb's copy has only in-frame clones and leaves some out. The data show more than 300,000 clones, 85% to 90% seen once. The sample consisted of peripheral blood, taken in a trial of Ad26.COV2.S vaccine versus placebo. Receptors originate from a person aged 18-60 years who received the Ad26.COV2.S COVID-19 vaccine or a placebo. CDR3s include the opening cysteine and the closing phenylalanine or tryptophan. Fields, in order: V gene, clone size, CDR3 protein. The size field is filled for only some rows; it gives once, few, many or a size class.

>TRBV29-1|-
CSVETGGIINYGYTF
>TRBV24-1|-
CATSDAWLRAKNIQYF
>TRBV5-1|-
CASRDVLNTEAFF
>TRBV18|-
CASSPSENTEAFF
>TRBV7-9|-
CASSFQAGPNEKLFF
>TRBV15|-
CATSRDTKSTEAFF
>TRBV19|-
CASSMRGDKNIQYF
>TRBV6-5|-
CASSSLAGGSNEQFF
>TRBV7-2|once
CASSSNAGETQYF
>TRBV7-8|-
CASSLDGRGIAQPQHF
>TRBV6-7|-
CASSYHSGLATDTQYF
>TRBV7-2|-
CASSVWDGGSTEAFF
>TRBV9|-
CASSAGQGSTDTQYF
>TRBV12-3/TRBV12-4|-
CASSSLRNTIYF